This T cell receptor (beta chain) was found in a study of Ad26.COV2.S vaccination and SARS-CoV-2 variants. The data were produced by immunoSEQ multiplex PCR, yet TCRdb's version contains in-frame clones alone and is incomplete. The sample has roughly 700,000 clones; 70% to 90% are singletons. Regarding treatment: some 20 received Ad26.COV2.S at low or high dose, single or two shots; 5 received placebo; per-sample allocation not given. Sampling was done on day 63 after the first vaccine or placebo injection. The germline V and J ends were trimmed by 3 bases and 4 bases, with 7 bases remaining between them. Germline V gene sequence: CDR1 SGHNT, CDR2 YENEEA. This CDR3 comprises 13 residues.

The sample was peripheral blood, taken in a trial of Ad26.COV2.S vaccine versus placebo. The receptor comes from a person between 18 and 65 years old who received the Ad26.COV2.S COVID-19 vaccine or a placebo. The V and J genes are TRBV11-3 and TRBJ2-1, with D hard to call. CDR3 region: CASSLSVYNEQFF. The DNA for the CDR3 is TGTGCCAGCAGCTTGTCCGTATACAATGAGCAGTTCTTC.